This T cell receptor beta chain was recovered during a study of OX40 agonist ivuxolimab in advanced cancers. V was pared by 11 bases and J by 0 bases, with 10 bases between. Germline CDR1 is LNHDA and CDR2 is SQIVND (reference sequence). There are 13 residues in the CDR3. Study-level points and caveats: Low normalized clonal expansion also occurred in some nonresponding patients. CD8+ T cells were the subset that, on average, had more expanded clones than CD4+. Clonal expansion from baseline to week 6 occurred in both CD4+ and CD8+ T cells.

A word on this clone: As yet, its antigen is unknown.

Using immunoSEQ multiplex PCR, the repertoire was profiled, and TCRdb retains in-frame clones only, with some absent. The sample carries 14,000 or so clones, about 94% recorded once. The TCR sequence derives from an adult with an advanced solid tumor such as melanoma, head and neck, liver or kidney cancer. The source material was CD4+ or CD8+ T cells sorted from blood, sampled in a trial of the OX40 agonist ivuxolimab. The chain employs TRBV19 and TRBJ1-4; D gene unclear. This chain's CDR3 is CAARQPTNEKLFF. CDR3 nucleotides: TGTGCCGCAAGACAACCAACTAATGAAAAACTGTTTTTT.